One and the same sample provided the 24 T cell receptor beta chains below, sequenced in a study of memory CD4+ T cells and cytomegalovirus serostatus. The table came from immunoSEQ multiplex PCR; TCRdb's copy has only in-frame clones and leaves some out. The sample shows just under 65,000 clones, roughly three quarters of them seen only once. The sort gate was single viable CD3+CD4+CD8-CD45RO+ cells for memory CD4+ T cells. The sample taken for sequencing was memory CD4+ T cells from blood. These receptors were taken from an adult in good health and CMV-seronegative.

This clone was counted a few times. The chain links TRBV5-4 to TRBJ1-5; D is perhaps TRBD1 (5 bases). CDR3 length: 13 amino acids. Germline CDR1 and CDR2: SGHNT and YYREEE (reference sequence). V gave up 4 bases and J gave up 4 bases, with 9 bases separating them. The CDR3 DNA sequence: TGTGCCAGCAGCCGGGACCCTAATCAGCCCCAGCATTTT. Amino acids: CASSRDPNQPQHF.

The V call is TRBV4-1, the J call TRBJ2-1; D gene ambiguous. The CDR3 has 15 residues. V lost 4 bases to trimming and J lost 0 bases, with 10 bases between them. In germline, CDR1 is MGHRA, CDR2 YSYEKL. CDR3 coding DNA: TGCGCCAGCAGCCCCCTGGGGATCTCCTACAATGAGCAGTTCTTC. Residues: CASSPLGISYNEQFF.

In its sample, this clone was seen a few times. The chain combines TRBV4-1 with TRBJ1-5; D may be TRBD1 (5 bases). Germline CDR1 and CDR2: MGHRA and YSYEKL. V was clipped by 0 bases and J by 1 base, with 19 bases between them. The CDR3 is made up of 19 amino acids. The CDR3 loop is CASSQDSPRGFVSNQPQHF. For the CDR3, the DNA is TGCGCCAGCAGCCAAGATTCCCCGAGGGGATTTGTGAGCAATCAGCCCCAGCATTTT.

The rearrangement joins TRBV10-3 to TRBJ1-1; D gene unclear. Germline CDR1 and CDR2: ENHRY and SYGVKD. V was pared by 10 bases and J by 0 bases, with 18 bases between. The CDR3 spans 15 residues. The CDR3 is CATTAASVLNTEAFF. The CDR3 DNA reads TGTGCCACCACAGCGGCGTCAGTTCTGAACACTGAAGCTTTCTTT.

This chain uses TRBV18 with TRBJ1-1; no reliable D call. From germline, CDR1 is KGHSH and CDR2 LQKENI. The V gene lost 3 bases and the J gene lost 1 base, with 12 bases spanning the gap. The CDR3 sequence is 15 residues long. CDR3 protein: CASSPPFGGNTEAFF. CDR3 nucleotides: TGTGCCAGCTCACCCCCCTTCGGCGGGAACACTGAAGCTTTCTTT.

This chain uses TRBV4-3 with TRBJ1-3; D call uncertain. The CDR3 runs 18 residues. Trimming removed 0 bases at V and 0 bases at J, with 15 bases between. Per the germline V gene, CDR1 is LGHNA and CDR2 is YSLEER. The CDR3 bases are TGCGCCAGCAGCCAAGATATTCTCCGGGTCAGCTCTGGAAACACCATATATTTT. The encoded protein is CASSQDILRVSSGNTIYF.

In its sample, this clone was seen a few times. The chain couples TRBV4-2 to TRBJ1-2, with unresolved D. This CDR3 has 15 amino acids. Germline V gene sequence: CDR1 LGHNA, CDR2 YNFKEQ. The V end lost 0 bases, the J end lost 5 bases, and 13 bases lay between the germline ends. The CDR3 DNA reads TGTGCCAGCAGCCAAGATTCGAGGGATAGGTATGGCTACACCTTC. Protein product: CASSQDSRDRYGYTF.

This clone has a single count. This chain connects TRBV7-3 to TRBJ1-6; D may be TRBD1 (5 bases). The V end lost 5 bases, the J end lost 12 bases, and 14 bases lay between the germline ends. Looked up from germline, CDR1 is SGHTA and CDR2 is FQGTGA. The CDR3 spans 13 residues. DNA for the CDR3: TGTGCCAGCAGCCCCGGGATCGGGGGACCCCTCCACTTT. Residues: CASSPGIGGPLHF.

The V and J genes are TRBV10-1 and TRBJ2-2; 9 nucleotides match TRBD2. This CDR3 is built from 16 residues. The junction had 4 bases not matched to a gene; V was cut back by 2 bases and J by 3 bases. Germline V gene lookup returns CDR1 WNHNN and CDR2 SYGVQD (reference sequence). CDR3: CASSEKRGVDTGELFF. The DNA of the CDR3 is TGCGCCAGCAGTGAGAAGCGGGGGGTGGACACCGGGGAGCTGTTTTTT.

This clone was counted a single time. The CDR3: CASRLPNTGELFF. CDR3 bases: TGTGCCAGCAGGCTACCGAACACCGGGGAGCTGTTTTTT. The chain joins TRBV27 to TRBJ2-2, with D unclear. The CDR3 has 13 amino acids. Trimming shortened V by 6 bases and J by 0 bases, and 5 bases separated the two germline ends. The germline gives CDR1 MNHEY, CDR2 SMNVEV (reference sequence).

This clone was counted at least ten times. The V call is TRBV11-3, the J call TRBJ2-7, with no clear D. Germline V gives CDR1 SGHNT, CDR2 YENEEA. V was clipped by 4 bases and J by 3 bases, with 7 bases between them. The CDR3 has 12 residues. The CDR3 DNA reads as TGTGCCAGCAGCTCTAAAGACTACGAGCAGTACTTC. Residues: CASSSKDYEQYF.

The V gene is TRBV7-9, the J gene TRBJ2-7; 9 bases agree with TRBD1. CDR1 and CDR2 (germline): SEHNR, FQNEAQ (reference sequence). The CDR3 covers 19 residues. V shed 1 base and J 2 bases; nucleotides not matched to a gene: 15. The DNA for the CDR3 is TGTGCCAGCAGCTTAGTAGCCTACACAGGGGGCGGGTCTGCCTACGAGCAGTACTTC. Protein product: CASSLVAYTGGGSAYEQYF.

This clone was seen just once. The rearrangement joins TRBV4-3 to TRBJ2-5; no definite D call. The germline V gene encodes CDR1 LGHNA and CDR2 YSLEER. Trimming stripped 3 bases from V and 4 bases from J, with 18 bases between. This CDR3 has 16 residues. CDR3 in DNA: TGCGCCAGCAGCCAGACCACCGGACGGCCGAGAGAGACCCAGTACTTC. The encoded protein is CASSQTTGRPRETQYF.

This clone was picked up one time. DNA of the CDR3: TGCGCCAGCAGCTGGGGGACAGGTAGCAATCAGCCCCAGCATTTT. This sequence encodes CASSWGTGSNQPQHF. V and J are TRBV5-1 and TRBJ1-5; 8 bases agree with TRBD1. Germline lookup yields CDR1 SGHRS and CDR2 YFSETQ. This CDR3 is built from 15 residues. The ends lost 3 bases at V and 0 bases at J; junction bases unmatched: 2.

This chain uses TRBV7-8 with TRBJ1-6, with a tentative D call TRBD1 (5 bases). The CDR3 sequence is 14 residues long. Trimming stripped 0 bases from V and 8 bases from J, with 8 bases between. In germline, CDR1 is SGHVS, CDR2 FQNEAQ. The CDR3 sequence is CASSLAGGDSPLHF. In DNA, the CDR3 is TGTGCCAGCAGCTTAGCGGGGGGGGATTCACCCCTCCACTTT.

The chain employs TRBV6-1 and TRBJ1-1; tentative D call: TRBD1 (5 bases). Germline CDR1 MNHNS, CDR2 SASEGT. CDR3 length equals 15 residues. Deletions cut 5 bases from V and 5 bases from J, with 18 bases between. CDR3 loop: CASSTSRVRGTEAFF. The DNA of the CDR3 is TGTGCCAGCAGTACTTCCAGGGTACGGGGAACTGAAGCTTTCTTT.

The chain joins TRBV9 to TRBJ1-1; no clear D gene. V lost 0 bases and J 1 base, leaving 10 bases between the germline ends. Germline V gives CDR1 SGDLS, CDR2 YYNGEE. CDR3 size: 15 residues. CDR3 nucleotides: TGTGCCAGCAGCGTAGTAGCTTCCTCGAACACTGAAGCTTTCTTT. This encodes CASSVVASSNTEAFF.

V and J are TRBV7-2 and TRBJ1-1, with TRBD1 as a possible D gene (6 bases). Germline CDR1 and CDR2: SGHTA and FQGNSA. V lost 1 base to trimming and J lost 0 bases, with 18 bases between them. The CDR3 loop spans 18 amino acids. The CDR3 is CASSLVGGGGGLNTEAFF. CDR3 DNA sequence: TGTGCCAGCAGCTTAGTAGGAGGGGGGGGCGGGTTGAACACTGAAGCTTTCTTT. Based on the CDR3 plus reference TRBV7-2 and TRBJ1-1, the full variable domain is GAGVSQSPSNKVTEKGKDVELRCDPISGHTALYWYRQSLGQGLEFLIYFQGNSAPDKSGLPSDRFSAERTGGSVSTLTIQRTQQEDSAVYLCASSLVGGGGGLNTEAFFGQGTRLTVV.

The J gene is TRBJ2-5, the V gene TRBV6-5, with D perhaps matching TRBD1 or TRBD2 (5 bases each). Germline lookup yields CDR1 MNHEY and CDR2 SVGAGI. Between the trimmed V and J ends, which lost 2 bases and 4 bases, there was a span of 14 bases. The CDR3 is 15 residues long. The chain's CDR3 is CASSYGTGRRETQYF. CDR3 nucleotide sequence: TGTGCCAGCAGTTACGGGACGGGACGCCGAGAGACCCAGTACTTC.

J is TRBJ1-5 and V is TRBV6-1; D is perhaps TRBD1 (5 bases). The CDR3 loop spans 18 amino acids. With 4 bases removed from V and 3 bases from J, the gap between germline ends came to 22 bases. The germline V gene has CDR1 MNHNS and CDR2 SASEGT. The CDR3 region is CASSATSGTHANNQPQHF. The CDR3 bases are TGTGCCAGCAGTGCAACCTCAGGGACCCACGCCAACAATCAGCCCCAGCATTTT.

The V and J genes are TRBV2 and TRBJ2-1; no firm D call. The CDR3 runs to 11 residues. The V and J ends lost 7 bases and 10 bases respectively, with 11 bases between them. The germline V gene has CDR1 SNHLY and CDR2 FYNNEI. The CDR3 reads CASTRLGEQFF. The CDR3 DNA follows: TGTGCCAGCACGAGACTTGGAGAGCAGTTCTTC.

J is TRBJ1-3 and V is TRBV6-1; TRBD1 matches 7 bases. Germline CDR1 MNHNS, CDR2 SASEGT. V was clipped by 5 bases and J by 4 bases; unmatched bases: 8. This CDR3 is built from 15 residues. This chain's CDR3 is CASSNRGSSGNTIYF. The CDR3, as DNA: TGTGCCAGCAGTAACAGGGGTAGTTCAGGAAACACCATATATTTT.

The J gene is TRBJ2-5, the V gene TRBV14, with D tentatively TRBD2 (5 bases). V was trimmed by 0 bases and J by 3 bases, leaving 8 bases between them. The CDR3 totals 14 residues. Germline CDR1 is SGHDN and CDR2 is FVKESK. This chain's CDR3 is CASSQEHGKETQYF. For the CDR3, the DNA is TGTGCCAGCAGCCAAGAGCACGGGAAAGAGACCCAGTACTTC. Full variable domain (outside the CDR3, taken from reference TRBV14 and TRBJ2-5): EAGVTQFPSHSVIEKGQTVTLRCDPISGHDNLYWYRRVMGKEIKFLLHFVKESKQDESGMPNNRFLAERTGGTYSTLKVQPAELEDSGVYFCASSQEHGKETQYFGPGTRLLVL.

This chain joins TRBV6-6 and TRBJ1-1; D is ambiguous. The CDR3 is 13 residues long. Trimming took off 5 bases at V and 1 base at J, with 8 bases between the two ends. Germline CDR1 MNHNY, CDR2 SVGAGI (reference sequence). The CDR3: CASSGEANTEAFF. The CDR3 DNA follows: TGTGCCAGCAGTGGGGAAGCGAACACTGAAGCTTTCTTT.